The 30 T cell receptor beta chains below were found in one sample sequenced in a study of blood T cell repertoires in COVID-19. Sequencing used immunoSEQ multiplex PCR; TCRdb keeps in-frame clones, though not all of them. The sample lists around 470,000 clones, less than 95% occurring once. The sequenced material came from PBMCs or T cells enriched from blood (not recorded which). The receptor source for this set is a young man who had recovered from COVID-19.

The DNA of the CDR3 is TGTGCCAGTAGTCCCGGACAGAAAGAGACCCAGTACTTC. Residues: CASSPGQKETQYF. The chain carries TRBV19 and TRBJ2-5; the D gene is possibly TRBD1 (6 bases). This CDR3 is built from 13 residues. Trimming removed 5 bases from V and 3 bases from J, with 10 bases in between. Germline V gene sequence: CDR1 LNHDA, CDR2 SQIVND (reference sequence). Complete variable domain (other parts from reference TRBV19 and TRBJ2-5): DGGITQSPKYLFRKEGQNVTLSCEQNLNHDAMYWYRQDPGQGLRLIYYSQIVNDFQKGDIAEGYSVSREKKESFPLTVTSAQKNPTAFYLCASSPGQKETQYFGPGTRLLVL.

The gene calls are TRBV7-6 and TRBJ2-2, with 7 bases fitting TRBD2. Unmatched junction bases numbered 16, after V lost 3 bases and J lost 0 bases. The CDR3 covers 20 residues. Germline values: CDR1 SGHVS, CDR2 FNYEAQ. The CDR3 bases are TGTGCCAGCAGCTTGAGGCTGCGGGAGAACGTCCGCGCGAACACCGGGGAGCTGTTTTTT. Its translation: CASSLRLRENVRANTGELFF.

The CDR3 DNA is TGTGCCAGCAGCCACGACCGACGAGGAGATACGCAGTATTTT. It is translated as CASSHDRRGDTQYF. The genes are TRBV7-3 and TRBJ2-3; D unclear. Germline CDR1 and CDR2: SGHTA and FQGTGA. Between the trimmed V and J ends, which lost 5 bases and 5 bases, there was a span of 14 bases. The CDR3 is 14 residues long.

The rearrangement uses TRBV3-1 (or the pseudogene TRBV3-2) and TRBJ1-2; 7 nucleotides match TRBD1. There are 14 residues in the CDR3. The germline V gene encodes CDR1 LGHDT and CDR2 YNNKEL (reference sequence). V lost 0 bases to trimming and J lost 8 bases; unmatched junction nucleotides: 6. The CDR3 sequence: CASSQDTTGRGYTF. The CDR3 region has the DNA TGTGCCAGCAGCCAAGATACGACAGGGAGAGGCTACACCTTC.

The chain uses TRBV6-1 and TRBJ2-7; 7 bases align to TRBD2. The CDR3 consists of 14 residues. CDR1 is MNHNS, CDR2 SASEGT, per germline. V lost 3 bases and J lost 2; bases outside the gene matches: 4. CDR3 sequence reads: CASSDEGRAYEQYF. The CDR3 DNA sequence: TGTGCCAGCAGTGATGAAGGGAGGGCCTACGAGCAGTACTTC.

The gene calls are TRBV30 and TRBJ2-7; TRBD1 is a possible D gene (5 bases). The CDR3 is made up of 13 amino acids. Trimming pared 2 bases from V and 1 base from J, leaving 9 bases between. The germline V gene encodes CDR1 GTSNPN and CDR2 SVGIG (reference sequence). DNA for the CDR3: TGTGCCTGGAGTCGCGACAGTTCCTACGAGCAGTACTTC. Protein sequence: CAWSRDSSYEQYF.

V is TRBV11-2 and J is TRBJ1-2; unclear D gene. Deletions cut 5 bases from V and 5 bases from J, with 9 bases between. CDR3 size: 12 residues. The germline CDR1 and CDR2 sequences are SGHAT and FQNNGV. The CDR3 region has the DNA TGTGCCAGCAGCCGGCAGGAATATGGCTACACCTTC. The encoded protein is CASSRQEYGYTF.

This chain uses TRBV6-4 with TRBJ1-1; no definite D call. Germline lookup yields CDR1 MRHNA and CDR2 SNTAGT. Trimming removed 3 bases from V and 4 bases from J, with 15 bases in between. This CDR3 comprises 15 residues. CDR3: CASSESAGATTEAFF. The CDR3 nucleotides are TGTGCCAGCAGTGAGTCGGCAGGTGCGACCACTGAAGCTTTCTTT.

The chain joins TRBV10-3 to TRBJ1-1, with D possibly being TRBD1 (5 bases). Germline V gene sequence: CDR1 ENHRY, CDR2 SYGVKD. The CDR3 is 12 amino acids. V was pared by 7 bases and J by 3 bases, with 9 bases between. The CDR3: CAIKETDTEAFF. DNA for the CDR3: TGTGCCATCAAAGAGACAGACACTGAAGCTTTCTTT.

V is TRBV6-6 and J is TRBJ2-2; D is perhaps TRBD1 (6 bases). V dropped 5 bases and J dropped 5 bases, with 9 bases sitting between them. The CDR3 is 13 amino acids. The germline V gene has CDR1 MNHNY and CDR2 SVGAGI (reference sequence). The CDR3 loop is CASSETGTGELFF. Written as DNA, the CDR3 is TGTGCCAGCAGTGAGACAGGTACCGGGGAGCTGTTTTTT.

The V and J genes are TRBV2 and TRBJ1-1; D perhaps matches TRBD1 (6 bases). V lost 5 bases and J 1 base, leaving 8 bases between the germline ends. From germline, CDR1 is SNHLY and CDR2 FYNNEI. CDR3 length equals 13 residues. The CDR3 coding sequence is TGTGCCAGCAGTCCGACAGGGAACACTGAAGCTTTCTTT. This gives the protein CASSPTGNTEAFF.

This chain uses TRBV11-3 with TRBJ2-1, with a weak D call TRBD1 (6 bases). CDR1 is SGHNT and CDR2 is YENEEA in the germline V gene. Trimming left V 3 bases short and J 5 bases short, with 20 bases between. This CDR3 region has 17 residues. CDR3 sequence reads: CASSLLRTAFRDNEQFF. The CDR3 DNA reads as TGTGCCAGCAGCTTGCTCAGGACAGCCTTTCGGGACAATGAGCAGTTCTTC.

The V call is TRBV28, the J call TRBJ1-5, with D possibly being TRBD1 (5 bases). The CDR3 has 13 amino acids. Germline lookup yields CDR1 MDHEN and CDR2 SYDVKM. Trimming removed 6 bases from V and 4 bases from J, with 10 bases in between. The CDR3 DNA is TGTGCCAGCAGCGGGACTTTTAATCAGCCCCAGCATTTT. Translating gives CASSGTFNQPQHF.

The V gene is TRBV29-1, the J gene TRBJ2-7, with 8 positions matching TRBD2. The CDR3 runs 15 residues. CDR1 and CDR2 from the germline V gene are SQVTM and ANQGSEA. Trimming removed 7 bases from V and 3 bases from J; junction bases left unmatched: 14. CDR3 region: CSARGGLGGDYEQYF. The DNA for the CDR3 is TGCAGCGCCCGGGGGGGGCTAGGGGGAGACTACGAGCAGTACTTC.

Remarks on this clone: The same CDR3 also results from other DNA sequences found in this sample. The chain has TRBV3-1 (or the pseudogene TRBV3-2) and TRBJ1-3; tentative D call: TRBD1 (6 bases). This CDR3 is 16 amino acids long. Germline CDR1 LGHDT, CDR2 YNNKEL (reference sequence). V lost 1 base and J lost 0, with 10 bases in between. CDR3: CASSQGGQISGNTIYF. The CDR3 nucleotides are TGTGCCAGCAGCCAAGGCGGACAGATCTCTGGAAACACCATATATTTT.

V usage is TRBV5-5 and J usage is TRBJ1-4, with 10 bases that match TRBD1. CDR1 SGHKS and CDR2 YYEKEE come from the germline V gene (reference sequence). J lost 8 bases, V lost 0 bases, and 7 bases had no gene match. This CDR3 has 16 residues. The CDR3 DNA reads TGTGCCAGCAGCTTGGCCAGGGGACAGGGGCGGGAAAAACTGTTTTTT. Translated: CASSLARGQGREKLFF.

The chain is built from TRBV28 and TRBJ2-7; no firm D call. This CDR3 is 14 amino acids long. Germline CDR1 is MDHEN and CDR2 is SYDVKM. Trimming took off 3 bases at V and 2 bases at J, with 11 bases between the two ends. CDR3 sequence: CASSFSSSPYEQYF. As DNA, the CDR3 is TGTGCCAGCAGTTTTAGTTCCTCCCCCTACGAGCAGTACTTC.

The genes are TRBV7-9 and TRBJ1-6; a possible D gene is TRBD1 (6 bases). Trimming removed 5 bases from V and 4 bases from J, with 9 bases in between. This CDR3 contains 14 residues. Germline-derived CDR1 and CDR2 are SEHNR and FQNEAQ (reference sequence). The CDR3 here is CASSPGQYNSPLHF. CDR3 sequence (DNA): TGTGCCAGCAGCCCCGGACAGTATAATTCACCCCTCCACTTT. The whole variable domain, remainder taken from reference TRBV7-9 and TRBJ1-6, is DTGVSQNPRHKITKRGQNVTFRCDPISEHNRLYWYRQTLGQGPEFLTYFQNEAQLEKSRLLSDRFSAERPKGSFSTLEIQRTEQGDSAMYLCASSPGQYNSPLHFGNGTRLTVT.

The chain uses TRBV7-3 and TRBJ2-1; 10 nucleotides line up with TRBD2. V gave up 2 bases and J gave up 5 bases; unmatched junction bases: 6. The CDR3 is made up of 16 amino acids. Germline V gene data show CDR1 as SGHTA and CDR2 as FQGTGA. CDR3 loop: CASSLLGLAGDNEQFF. CDR3 nucleotides: TGTGCCAGCAGCTTACTGGGGCTAGCGGGGGACAATGAGCAGTTCTTC.

The V call is TRBV28, the J call TRBJ2-2, with TRBD1 identical over 8 bases. J lost 4 bases, V lost 6 bases, and 10 bases had no gene match. Germline loops: CDR1 MDHEN, CDR2 SYDVKM. The CDR3 has 16 amino acids. The CDR3 sequence: CASRAQGAQVTGELFF. The CDR3 region has the DNA TGTGCCAGCAGGGCGCAGGGGGCGCAGGTCACCGGGGAGCTGTTTTTT.

J is TRBJ2-2 and V is TRBV30; unclear D gene. V was cut by 0 bases and J by 5 bases, with 22 bases left in between. Germline V lookup: CDR1 GTSNPN, CDR2 SVGIG (reference sequence). The CDR3 runs to 18 residues. The CDR3: CAWSVSRQTFRKTGELFF. The CDR3 bases are TGTGCCTGGAGTGTATCCCGACAAACATTCAGAAAAACCGGGGAGCTGTTTTTT. The full variable domain, rest sourced from reference TRBV30 and TRBJ2-2, is SQTIHQWPATLVQPVGSPLSLECTVEGTSNPNLYWYRQAAGRGLQLLFYSVGIGQISSEVPQNLSASRPQDRQFILSSKKLLLSDSGFYLCAWSVSRQTFRKTGELFFGEGSRLTVL.

In its sample, this clone was seen a few times. This chain connects TRBV19 to TRBJ2-1; no reliable D call. The CDR3 totals 12 residues. Germline CDR1 is LNHDA and CDR2 is SQIVND (reference sequence). Trimming took off 6 bases at V and 9 bases at J, with 12 bases between the two ends. The CDR3: CASRARNGEQFF. Written as DNA, the CDR3 is TGTGCCAGTAGGGCGAGGAACGGTGAGCAGTTCTTC.

The CDR3 coding sequence is TGTGCCAGCAGCGTAGTTGAGTCGGGCACTGAAGCTTTCTTT. Encoded protein: CASSVVESGTEAFF. This chain uses TRBV9 with TRBJ1-1; D is unresolved. Germline CDR1 SGDLS, CDR2 YYNGEE. Trimming removed 0 bases at V and 4 bases at J, with 10 bases between. The CDR3 loop spans 14 amino acids.

The J gene is TRBJ1-1, the V gene TRBV27; 7 bases are shared with TRBD1. Germline trimming cut 5 bases from V and 3 bases from J; bases unmatched to any gene: 15. Germline CDR1 and CDR2: MNHEY and SMNVEV (reference sequence). The CDR3 runs to 17 residues. The CDR3 bases are TGTGCCAGCAGTCGCGTTCTTTTCACAGGGGTGGACACTGAAGCTTTCTTT. Its translation is CASSRVLFTGVDTEAFF.

CDR3 in DNA: TGTGCCAGTAGTATAGTCCAGGGTACGGGCGGGGAGCTGTTTTTT. This translates into CASSIVQGTGGELFF. V gene TRBV19 combines with J gene TRBJ2-2, with D possibly being TRBD1 (5 bases). V was pared by 1 base and J by 7 bases, with 13 bases between. Germline values: CDR1 LNHDA, CDR2 SQIVND (reference sequence). The CDR3 has 15 residues.

V is TRBV19 and J is TRBJ2-1; 8 positions agree with TRBD2. The germline V gene has CDR1 LNHDA and CDR2 SQIVND (reference sequence). Trimming cost V 3 bases and J 3 bases; bases outside gene matches: 4. The length of the CDR3 is 15 residues. This chain's CDR3 is CASSISGGDYNEQFF. DNA for the CDR3: TGTGCCAGTAGTATTTCGGGAGGGGACTACAATGAGCAGTTCTTC.

The rearrangement links TRBV30 to TRBJ1-1; no definite D call. Per the germline V gene, CDR1 is GTSNPN and CDR2 is SVGIG (reference sequence). The CDR3 length is 15 residues. V was pared by 3 bases and J by 5 bases, with 19 bases between. The CDR3 DNA reads as TGTGCCTGGAGGCCGTCCGAATATGGCCAAACTGAAGCTTTCTTT. It specifies CAWRPSEYGQTEAFF.

This CDR3 is CAIRQGVNTEAFF. The DNA of the CDR3 is TGTGCCATCAGACAGGGGGTGAACACTGAAGCTTTCTTT. This chain connects TRBV10-3 to TRBJ1-1, with TRBD1 matching 8 bases. There are 13 residues in the CDR3. J lost 0 bases, V lost 6 bases, and 0 bases had no gene match. The germline V gene encodes CDR1 ENHRY and CDR2 SYGVKD.

J is TRBJ1-1 and V is TRBV7-3, with D unclear. The germline V gene has CDR1 SGHTA and CDR2 FQGTGA. The CDR3 has 13 amino acids. The V end was cut by 5 bases, the J end by 0 bases, with 7 bases between. This CDR3 is CASSAGMNTEAFF. In DNA form, the CDR3 reads TGTGCCAGCAGCGCCGGGATGAACACTGAAGCTTTCTTT.

The chain uses TRBV5-1 and TRBJ1-1, with 7 nucleotides matching TRBD1. V shed 6 bases and J 4 bases; nucleotides not matched to a gene: 12. This CDR3 spans 15 amino acids. The germline CDR1 and CDR2 sequences are SGHRS and YFSETQ. The CDR3 bases are TGCGCCAGCACCCAGGACGCAGGGGGTTTCACTGAAGCTTTCTTT. It specifies CASTQDAGGFTEAFF.